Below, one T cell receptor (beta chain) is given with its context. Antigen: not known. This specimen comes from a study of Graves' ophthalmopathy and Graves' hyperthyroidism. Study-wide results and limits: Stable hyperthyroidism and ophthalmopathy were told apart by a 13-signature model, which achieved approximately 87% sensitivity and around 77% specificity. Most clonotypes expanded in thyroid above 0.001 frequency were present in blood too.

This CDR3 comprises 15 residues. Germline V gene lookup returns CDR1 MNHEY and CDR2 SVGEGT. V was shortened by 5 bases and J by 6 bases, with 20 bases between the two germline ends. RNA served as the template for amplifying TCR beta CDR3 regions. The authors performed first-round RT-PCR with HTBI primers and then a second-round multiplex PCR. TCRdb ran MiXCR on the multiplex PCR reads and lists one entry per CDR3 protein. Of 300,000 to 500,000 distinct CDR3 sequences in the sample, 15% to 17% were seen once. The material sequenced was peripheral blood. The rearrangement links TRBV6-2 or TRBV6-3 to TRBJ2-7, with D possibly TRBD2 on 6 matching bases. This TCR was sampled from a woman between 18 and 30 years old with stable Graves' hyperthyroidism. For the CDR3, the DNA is TGTGCCAGCAGTCCCGCAGCCGGCGGGGTTGGCGAGCAGTACTTC. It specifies CASSPAAGGVGEQYF.